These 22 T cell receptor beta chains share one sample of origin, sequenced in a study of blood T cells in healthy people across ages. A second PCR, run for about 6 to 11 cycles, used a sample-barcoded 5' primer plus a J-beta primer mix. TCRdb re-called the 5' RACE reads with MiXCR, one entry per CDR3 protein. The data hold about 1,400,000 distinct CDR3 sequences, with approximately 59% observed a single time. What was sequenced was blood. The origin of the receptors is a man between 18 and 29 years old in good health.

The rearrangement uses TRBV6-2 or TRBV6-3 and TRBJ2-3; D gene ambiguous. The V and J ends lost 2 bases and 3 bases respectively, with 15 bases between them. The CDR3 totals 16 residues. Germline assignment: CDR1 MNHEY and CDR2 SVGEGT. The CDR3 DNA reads TGTGCCAGCAGTTACCCGGCAGGTCGTTCGACAGATACGCAGTATTTT. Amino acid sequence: CASSYPAGRSTDTQYF.

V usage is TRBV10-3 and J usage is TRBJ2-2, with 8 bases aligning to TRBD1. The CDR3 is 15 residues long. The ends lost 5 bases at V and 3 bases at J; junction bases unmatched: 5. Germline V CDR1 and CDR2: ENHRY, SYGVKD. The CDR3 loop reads CAISTDRGDTGELFF. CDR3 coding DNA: TGTGCCATCAGTACCGACAGGGGCGACACCGGGGAGCTGTTTTTT.

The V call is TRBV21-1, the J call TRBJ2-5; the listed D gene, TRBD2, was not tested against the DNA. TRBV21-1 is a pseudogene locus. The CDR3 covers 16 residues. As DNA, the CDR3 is TGTGCCAGCAGCAAAGCCCCGGGACCAGAACAAGAGACCCAGTACTTC. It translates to CASSKAPGPEQETQYF.

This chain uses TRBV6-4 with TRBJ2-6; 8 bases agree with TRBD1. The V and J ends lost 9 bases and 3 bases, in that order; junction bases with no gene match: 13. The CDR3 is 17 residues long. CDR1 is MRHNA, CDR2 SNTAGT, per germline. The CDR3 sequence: CARRTGSISGGANVLTF. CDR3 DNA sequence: TGTGCCAGAAGGACAGGGTCGATCTCGGGTGGGGCCAACGTCCTGACTTTC.

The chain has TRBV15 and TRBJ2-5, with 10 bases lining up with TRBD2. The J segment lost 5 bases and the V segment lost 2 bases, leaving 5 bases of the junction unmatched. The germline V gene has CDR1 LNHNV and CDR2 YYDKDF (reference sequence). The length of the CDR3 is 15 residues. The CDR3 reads CATSRIAGGSETQYF. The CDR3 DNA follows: TGTGCCACCAGCAGAATAGCGGGAGGTTCGGAGACCCAGTACTTC.

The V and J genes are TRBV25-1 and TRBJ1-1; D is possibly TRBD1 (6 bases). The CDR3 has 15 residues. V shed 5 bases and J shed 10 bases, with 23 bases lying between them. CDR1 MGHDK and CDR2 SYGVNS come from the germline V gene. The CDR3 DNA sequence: TGTGCCAGCAGTTTAAACTCCCGGGGGCCTCTCGGAGCTTTCTTT. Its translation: CASSLNSRGPLGAFF.

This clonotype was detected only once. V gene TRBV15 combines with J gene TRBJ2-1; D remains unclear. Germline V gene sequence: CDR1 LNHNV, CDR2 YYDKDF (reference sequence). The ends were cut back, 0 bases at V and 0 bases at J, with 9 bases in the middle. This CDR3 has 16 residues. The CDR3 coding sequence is TGTGCCACCAGCAGAGATGTCCCGAGCTCCTACAATGAGCAGTTCTTC. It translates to CATSRDVPSSYNEQFF.

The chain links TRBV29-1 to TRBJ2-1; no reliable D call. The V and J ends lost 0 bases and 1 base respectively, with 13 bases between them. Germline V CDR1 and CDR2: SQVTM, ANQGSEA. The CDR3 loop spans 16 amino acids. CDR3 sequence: CSVEDFHGPSYNEQFF. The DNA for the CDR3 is TGCAGCGTTGAAGATTTCCACGGGCCTTCCTACAATGAGCAGTTCTTC.

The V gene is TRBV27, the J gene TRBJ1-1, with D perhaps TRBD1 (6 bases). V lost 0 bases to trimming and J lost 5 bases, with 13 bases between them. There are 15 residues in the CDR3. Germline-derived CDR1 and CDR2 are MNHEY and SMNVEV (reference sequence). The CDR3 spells CASSLSSRGGTEAFF. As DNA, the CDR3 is TGTGCCAGCAGTTTATCGTCCAGGGGAGGGACTGAAGCTTTCTTT.

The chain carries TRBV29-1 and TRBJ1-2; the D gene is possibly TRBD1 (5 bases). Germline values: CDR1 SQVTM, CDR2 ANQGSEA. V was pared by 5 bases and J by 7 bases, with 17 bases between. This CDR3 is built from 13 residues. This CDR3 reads CSVLGTLVGGYTF. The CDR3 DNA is TGCAGCGTTTTGGGGACCCTTGTGGGTGGCTACACCTTC.

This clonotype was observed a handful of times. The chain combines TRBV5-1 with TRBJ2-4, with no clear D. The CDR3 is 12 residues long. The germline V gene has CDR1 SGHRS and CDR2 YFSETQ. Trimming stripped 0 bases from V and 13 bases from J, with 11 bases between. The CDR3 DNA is TGCGCCAGCAGCTTGGCGTCAGACGGGCAGTACTTC. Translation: CASSLASDGQYF.

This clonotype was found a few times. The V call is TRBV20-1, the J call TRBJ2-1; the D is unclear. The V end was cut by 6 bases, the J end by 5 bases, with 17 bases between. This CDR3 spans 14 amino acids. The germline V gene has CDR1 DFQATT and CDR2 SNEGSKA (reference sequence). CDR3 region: CSAPDVSRNNEQFF. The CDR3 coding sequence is TGCAGTGCCCCGGACGTTTCCCGAAACAATGAGCAGTTCTTC.

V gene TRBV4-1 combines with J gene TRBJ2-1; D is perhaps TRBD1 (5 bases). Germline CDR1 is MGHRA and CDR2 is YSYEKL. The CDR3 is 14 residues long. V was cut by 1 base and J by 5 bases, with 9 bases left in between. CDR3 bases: TGCGCCAGCAGCCAAGCGACAGCCGACAATGAGCAGTTCTTC. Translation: CASSQATADNEQFF.

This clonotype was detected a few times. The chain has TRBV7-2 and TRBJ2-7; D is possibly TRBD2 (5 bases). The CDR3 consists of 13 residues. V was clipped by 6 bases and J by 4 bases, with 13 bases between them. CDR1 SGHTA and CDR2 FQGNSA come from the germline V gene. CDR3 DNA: TGTGCCAGCAGTTACCGGGAAGGTTACGAGCAGTACTTC. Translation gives CASSYREGYEQYF.

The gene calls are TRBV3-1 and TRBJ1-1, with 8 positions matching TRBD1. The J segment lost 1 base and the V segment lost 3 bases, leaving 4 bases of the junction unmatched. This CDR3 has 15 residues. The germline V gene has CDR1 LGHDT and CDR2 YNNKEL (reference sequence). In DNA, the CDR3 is TGTGCCAGCAGCCAGGGTGGGACAGGGAACACTGAAGCTTTCTTT. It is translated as CASSQGGTGNTEAFF. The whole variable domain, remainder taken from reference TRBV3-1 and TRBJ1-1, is DTAVSQTPKYLVTQMGNDKSIKCEQNLGHDTMYWYKQDSKKFLKIMFSYNNKELIINETVPNRFSPKSPDKAHLNLHINSLELGDSAVYFCASSQGGTGNTEAFFGQGTRLTVV.

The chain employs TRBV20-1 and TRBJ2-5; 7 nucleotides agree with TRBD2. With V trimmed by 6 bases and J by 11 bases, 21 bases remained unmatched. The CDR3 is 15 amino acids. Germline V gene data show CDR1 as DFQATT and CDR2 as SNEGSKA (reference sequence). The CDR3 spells CSAQGRGGPYNEQYF. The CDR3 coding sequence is TGCAGTGCCCAAGGGAGGGGCGGACCTTACAATGAGCAGTACTTC.

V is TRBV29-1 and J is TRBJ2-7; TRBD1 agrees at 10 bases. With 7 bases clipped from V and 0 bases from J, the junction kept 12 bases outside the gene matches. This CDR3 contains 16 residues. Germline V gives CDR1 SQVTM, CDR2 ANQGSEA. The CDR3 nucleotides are TGCAGCGCCCGGACCGGGACAGGGGTAAGCTCCTACGAGCAGTACTTC. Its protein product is CSARTGTGVSSYEQYF.

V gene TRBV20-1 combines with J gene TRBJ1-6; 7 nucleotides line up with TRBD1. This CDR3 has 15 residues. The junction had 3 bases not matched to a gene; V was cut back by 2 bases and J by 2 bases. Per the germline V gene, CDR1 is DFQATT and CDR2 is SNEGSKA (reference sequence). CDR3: CSARTGVTYNSPLHF. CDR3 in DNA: TGCAGTGCTAGAACAGGGGTCACCTATAATTCACCCCTCCACTTT.

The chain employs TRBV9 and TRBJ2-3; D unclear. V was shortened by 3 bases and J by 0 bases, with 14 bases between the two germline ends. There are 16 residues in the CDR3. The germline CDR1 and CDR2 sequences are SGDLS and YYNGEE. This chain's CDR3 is CASSELGSTSTDTQYF. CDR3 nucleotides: TGTGCCAGCAGCGAACTCGGCAGCACTAGCACAGATACGCAGTATTTT.

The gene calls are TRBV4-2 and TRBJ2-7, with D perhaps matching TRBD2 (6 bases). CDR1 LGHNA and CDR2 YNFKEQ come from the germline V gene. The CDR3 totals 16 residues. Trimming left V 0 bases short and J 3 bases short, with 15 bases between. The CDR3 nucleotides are TGTGCCAGCAGCCAAGATACGCAGGGAGGCCACTACGAGCAGTACTTC. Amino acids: CASSQDTQGGHYEQYF.

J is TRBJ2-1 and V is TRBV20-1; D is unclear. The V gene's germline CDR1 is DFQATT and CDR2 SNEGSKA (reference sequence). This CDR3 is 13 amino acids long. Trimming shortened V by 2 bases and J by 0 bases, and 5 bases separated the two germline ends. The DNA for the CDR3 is TGCAGTGCTAGACCTGTCTCCTACAATGAGCAGTTCTTC. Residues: CSARPVSYNEQFF.

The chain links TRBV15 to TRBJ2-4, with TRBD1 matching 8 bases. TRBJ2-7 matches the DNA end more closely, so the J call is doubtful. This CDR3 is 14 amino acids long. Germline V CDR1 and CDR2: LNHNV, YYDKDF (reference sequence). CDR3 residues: CATSPGQGLYEQYF. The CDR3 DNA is TGTGCCACCAGCCCCGGACAGGGCCTCTACGAGCAGTACTTC.